This T cell receptor (beta chain) emerged from a study of PD-1 blockade in classical Hodgkin lymphoma (TCRdb year 2020). About the full investigation: Nivolumab dosing was 3 mg/kg intravenously every 2 weeks, continuing until either disease progression or unacceptable toxicity. The study used CyTOF and TCR beta sequencing to define a peripheral blood immune signature of response to PD-1 blockade in classical Hodgkin lymphoma. What the study reported, not specific to this receptor: Trial patients achieving complete response had baseline diversity similar to newly diagnosed patients, whereas partial responders and progressors had significantly lower diversity. The study was restricted to a single clinical trial cohort, and the causes of repertoire differences, possibly disease activity or prior therapy, were left undefined. Diversity was lower in patients who began nivolumab less than 1 year after ASCT, so these patients were left out of later analyses to avoid confounding by immune reconstitution. Newly diagnosed patients were reported to have lower baseline TCR diversity than healthy donors, and relapsed/refractory patients were reported to have lower baseline TCR diversity still. A significant rise by C4D1 was seen in CD4+ but not CD8+ TCR diversity (p=0.0027 vs p=0.16), with the rise being most apparent in complete responders (p=0.02).

Here V drops 0 bases and J drops 0 bases, and the junction holds 1 base not matched to any gene. There are 16 amino acids in the CDR3, from cysteine to phenylalanine inclusive. Just CDR3 DNA is preserved here, 48 bases in frame from base 1. CDR1 SGDLS and CDR2 YYNGEE were looked up in the germline V gene. To note about this clone: No cognate antigen has been identified for it. No base quality values were provided; no much bigger clone lies one nucleotide off.

In light of the paper, this sample's time point label describes: cycle 4 day 1 (C4D1), after less than seven weeks of nivolumab. Every trial patient had relapsed following autologous stem cell transplantation, and prior brentuximab vedotin exposure was what differed among cohorts A, B and C. The trial cohort comprised 60 or so patients with relapsed/refractory classical Hodgkin lymphoma whose best overall responses were complete response, partial response or progressive disease. In the multi-cohort phase II CheckMate 205 trial, trial patients received single-agent nivolumab. An independent review committee assessed best overall response by applying the 2007 International Working Group response criteria. Trial PBMCs were collected immediately before nivolumab initiation (C1D1) and during therapy at cycle 2 day 1 and cycle 4 day 1. Peripheral blood was collected in 8 mL Vacutainer Cell Preparation Tubes, from which PBMCs were isolated by centrifugation and then cryopreserved.

Genomic DNA was extracted with the Qiagen DNeasy kit from unsorted PBMCs and from negatively selected CD4+ and CD8+ fractions. Amplification of TCR beta CDR3 regions was done by immunoSEQ multiplex PCR with primers that anneal to V and J segments. A synthetic immune receptor repertoire was used to minimize amplification bias, and any remaining bias was removed computationally after sequencing. Per the original workflow: Custom Python scripts were used to quantify repertoire diversity as the Shannon entropy index. Unsorted, CD4+ and CD8+ repertoires were examined separately, except in combined analyses, for which CD4+ and CD8+ sequences were merged in silico. Clonal expansion was defined as at least a 2-fold frequency increase after treatment relative to C1D1, with a pseudocount of 0.5 for undetected baseline clones. Singleton clones were defined as clones with 0 or 1 copy at C1D1, and non-singleton clones were defined as clones with 2 or more copies. By matching protein sequences in sorted samples from the same patient, clones expanded in unsorted samples were annotated as CD4+, CD8+ or unknown. Wilcoxon tests were applied to paired samples to test diversity changes from C1D1 to C4D1. The clones in this table, taken by TCRdb from immuneACCESS, are in-frame only. Not every clone is retained; where verified, under half of the shortfall comes from an unresolved V gene, and the cause of the rest is unknown. That table furnishes V, J and clone size, whereas the DNA furnished D and trimming. The sample table records tens of thousands of clones; 75% to 95% of these occur just once. The top ten hold 2.9% of the sample.

This receptor was taken from a human donor with classical Hodgkin lymphoma. Here the chain combines TRBV9 and TRBJ2-1, with 9 bases aligning to TRBD2. Sequences were derived from peripheral blood mononuclear cells (PBMCs), sampled before the fourth cycle of nivolumab. The CDR3 here reads CASSVGGGGSYNEQFF. The nucleotide sequence reads TGTGCCAGCAGCGTAGGCGGGGGGGGCTCCTACAATGAGCAGTTCTTC.